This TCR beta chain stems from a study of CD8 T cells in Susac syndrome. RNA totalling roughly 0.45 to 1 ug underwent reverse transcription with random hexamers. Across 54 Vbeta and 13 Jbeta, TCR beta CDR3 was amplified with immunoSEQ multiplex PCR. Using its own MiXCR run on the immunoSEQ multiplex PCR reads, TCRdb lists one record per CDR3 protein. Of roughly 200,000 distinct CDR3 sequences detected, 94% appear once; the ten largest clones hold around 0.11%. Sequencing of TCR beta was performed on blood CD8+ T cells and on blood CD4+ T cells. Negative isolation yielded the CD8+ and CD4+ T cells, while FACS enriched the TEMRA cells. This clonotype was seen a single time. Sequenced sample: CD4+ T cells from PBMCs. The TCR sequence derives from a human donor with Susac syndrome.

CDR3 sequence reads: CASSFRGTSPLHF. The DNA for the CDR3 is TGTGCCAGCAGTTTTAGGGGGACCTCACCCCTCCACTTT. The genes are TRBV12-3 or TRBV12-4 and TRBJ1-6, with D maybe TRBD1 (6 bases). CDR3 length: 13 amino acids. V lost 3 bases and J lost 10, with 10 bases in between.